These 26 T cell receptor beta chains came from one sample sequenced in a study of vaccination effects on CD4 cells after COVID-19. No cognate antigen is known for these TCRs. Clones were sequenced by immunoSEQ multiplex PCR, and TCRdb holds only the in-frame ones, with some missing. Of around 71,000 clones listed, roughly 78% are singletons. Before sequencing took place, the ViraFEST assay used viral peptide pools to expand antigen-specific CD4+ T cells. Isolating CD4+ T cells followed around nine days of culture. People in the vaccine group had not been infected with SARS-CoV-2 before, and their nucleocapsid antibodies were negative. The specimen comprised CD4+ T cells from PBMCs cultured with HCoV-OC43 spike peptides, sampled before COVID-19 vaccination. Described subset: HCoV-OC43 spike overlapping peptide pool stimulation. The source is a human donor who received a COVID-19 vaccine.

The rearrangement uses TRBV6-4 and TRBJ1-1, with no clear D. V dropped 10 bases and J dropped 2 bases, with 11 bases sitting between them. The CDR3 length is 12 residues. Germline V gene sequence: CDR1 MRHNA, CDR2 SNTAGT. DNA for the CDR3: TGTGCCATGCCCGGCGGTAACACTGAAGCTTTCTTT. Its protein is CAMPGGNTEAFF.

In DNA, the CDR3 is TGTGCCAGCAGACGGTCAACTAATGAAAAACTGTTTTTT. It translates to CASRRSTNEKLFF. The V gene is TRBV28, the J gene TRBJ1-4, with D unclear. V was pared by 6 bases and J by 0 bases, with 5 bases between. Germline CDR1 MDHEN, CDR2 SYDVKM. The CDR3 spans 13 residues.

The rearrangement joins TRBV10-3 to TRBJ1-4; D remains ambiguous. The CDR3 loop spans 14 amino acids. Germline V CDR1 and CDR2: ENHRY, SYGVKD. V lost 3 bases and J lost 5, with 10 bases in between. The CDR3 bases are TGTGCCATCAGTGACTTACCGGGAAATGAAAAACTGTTTTTT. This gives the protein CAISDLPGNEKLFF.

This clone was picked up a small number of times. The chain has TRBV19 and TRBJ1-2; D is undetermined. Germline CDR1 reads LNHDA; CDR2 reads SQIVND (reference sequence). Trimming took 1 base from V and 8 from J, leaving 23 bases between them. This CDR3 has 17 residues. The CDR3 DNA reads as TGTGCCAGTAGTATAGGATTCGCAGGTCCGCTGACGTGGGGCTACACCTTC. Protein sequence: CASSIGFAGPLTWGYTF.

This chain joins TRBV6-2 or TRBV6-3 and TRBJ1-2; unclear D gene. CDR3 size: 13 residues. The germline CDR1 and CDR2 sequences are MNHEY and SVGEGT. V shed 2 bases and J shed 4 bases, with 8 bases lying between them. In DNA form, the CDR3 reads TGTGCCAGCAGTTACAGGGCGGCCTATGGCTACACCTTC. It yields the protein CASSYRAAYGYTF.

The chain recombines TRBV18 with TRBJ2-2; 8 nucleotides align to TRBD1. Germline assignment: CDR1 KGHSH and CDR2 LQKENI. V dropped 4 bases and J dropped 3; count of bases not matched to a gene: 4. This CDR3 has 15 residues. CDR3 nucleotides: TGTGCCAGCTCACATCAGACAGGGGACACCGGGGAGCTGTTTTTT. It translates to CASSHQTGDTGELFF.

The genes are TRBV2 and TRBJ2-3; D not resolved. Germline assignment: CDR1 SNHLY and CDR2 FYNNEI. CDR3 size: 12 residues. V lost 2 bases and J lost 2, with 2 bases in between. This chain's CDR3 is CASSENTDTQYF. CDR3 sequence (DNA): TGTGCCAGCAGTGAAAACACAGATACGCAGTATTTT. The full variable domain, completed using reference TRBV2 and TRBJ2-3, is EPEVTQTPSHQVTQMGQEVILRCVPISNHLYFYWYRQILGQKVEFLVSFYNNEISEKSEIFDDQFSVERPDGSNFTLKIRSTKLEDSAMYFCASSENTDTQYFGPGTRLTVL.

J is TRBJ2-3 and V is TRBV5-1; 7 bases map to TRBD1. Trimming removed 4 bases from V and 0 bases from J; junction bases left unmatched: 2. The germline V gene encodes CDR1 SGHRS and CDR2 YFSETQ. There are 14 residues in the CDR3. CDR3 protein: CASSPGQSTDTQYF. The CDR3, as DNA: TGCGCCAGCAGCCCGGGACAGAGCACAGATACGCAGTATTTT.

The chain recombines TRBV18 with TRBJ1-3; D is uncertain. Deletions cut 0 bases from V and 0 bases from J, with 6 bases between. Germline V gene data show CDR1 as KGHSH and CDR2 as LQKENI. The CDR3 totals 15 residues. The CDR3 bases are TGTGCCAGCTCACCACCGGAGAGCTCTGGAAACACCATATATTTT. It is translated as CASSPPESSGNTIYF.

The chain joins TRBV2 to TRBJ2-1; a weak D match, TRBD1 (6 bases). The V end was cut by 7 bases, the J end by 4 bases, with 20 bases between. CDR1 is SNHLY, CDR2 FYNNEI, per germline. CDR3 length: 16 amino acids. The CDR3 protein is CASTPPGTLYYNEQFF. Here the CDR3 DNA reads TGTGCCAGCACCCCCCCCGGGACACTTTATTACAATGAGCAGTTCTTC.

The rearrangement links TRBV27 to TRBJ2-3; 8 bases match TRBD1. This CDR3 spans 15 amino acids. CDR1 MNHEY and CDR2 SMNVEV come from the germline V gene (reference sequence). Trimming took 3 bases from V and 4 from J; bases not matched to a gene: 6. The CDR3 spells CASSFGQGKADTQYF. Written as DNA, the CDR3 is TGTGCCAGCAGTTTCGGACAGGGTAAAGCAGATACGCAGTATTTT.

J is TRBJ1-2 and V is TRBV4-3; D gene unclear. This CDR3 is built from 12 residues. CDR1 LGHNA and CDR2 YSLEER come from the germline V gene. The V gene lost 4 bases and the J gene lost 0 bases, with 3 bases spanning the gap. The CDR3 region is CASSRANYGYTF. Here the CDR3 DNA reads TGCGCCAGCAGCCGGGCTAACTATGGCTACACCTTC.

V is TRBV7-2 and J is TRBJ2-1, with TRBD2 matching 7 bases. Per germline, CDR1 SGHTA and CDR2 FQGNSA. The J segment lost 7 bases and the V segment lost 5 bases, leaving 8 bases of the junction unmatched. The CDR3 contains 14 residues. As DNA, the CDR3 is TGTGCCAGCAGCCCCCCGGGAGGCGAGAATGAGCAGTTCTTC. Amino acid sequence: CASSPPGGENEQFF.

J is TRBJ1-6 and V is TRBV2; perhaps TRBD1 as D (6 bases). Per germline, CDR1 SNHLY and CDR2 FYNNEI. The CDR3 runs to 16 residues. Deletions cut 0 bases from V and 9 bases from J, with 15 bases between. CDR3 sequence (DNA): TGTGCCAGCAGTGAAGCTTATGGGGGCGCAGTTTCACCCCTCCACTTT. Protein sequence: CASSEAYGGAVSPLHF.

J is TRBJ2-3 and V is TRBV19; D ambiguous. Germline V gene data show CDR1 as LNHDA and CDR2 as SQIVND (reference sequence). This CDR3 contains 15 residues. V was shortened by 5 bases and J by 0 bases, with 12 bases between the two germline ends. The CDR3: CASSQWPTSTDTQYF. DNA for the CDR3: TGTGCCAGTAGTCAATGGCCCACTAGCACAGATACGCAGTATTTT.

This clone was counted a few times. The chain is built from TRBV7-6 and TRBJ2-1; no reliable D call. This CDR3 has 15 amino acids. Germline loops: CDR1 SGHVS, CDR2 FNYEAQ. V was cut by 1 base and J by 5 bases, with 12 bases left in between. CDR3 loop: CASSLGGWEDNEQFF. The CDR3 DNA sequence: TGTGCCAGCAGCTTAGGGGGTTGGGAAGACAATGAGCAGTTCTTC.

The rearrangement joins TRBV19 to TRBJ1-5; D is uncertain. CDR1 is LNHDA and CDR2 is SQIVND in the germline V gene (reference sequence). The CDR3 is made up of 13 amino acids. The V end was cut by 5 bases, the J end by 6 bases, with 11 bases between. In DNA, the CDR3 is TGTGCCAGTAGTTCGGGTTGGGGTCAGCCCCAGCATTTT. It is translated as CASSSGWGQPQHF.

This clone was detected only once. The J gene is TRBJ1-1, the V gene TRBV2, with a weak D call TRBD1 (6 bases). V was pared by 5 bases and J by 1 base, with 14 bases between. The CDR3 has 15 residues. Germline CDR1 reads SNHLY; CDR2 reads FYNNEI. The CDR3 DNA sequence: TGTGCCAGCAGTAAACTCACGACAGGGAACACTGAAGCTTTCTTT. Amino acids: CASSKLTTGNTEAFF.

The rearrangement joins TRBV4-3 to TRBJ1-2; 10 nucleotides line up with TRBD1. J gave up 7 bases and V 3 bases, and 14 bases lay outside the gene matches. CDR1 and CDR2 from the germline V gene are LGHNA and YSLEER. There are 17 residues in the CDR3. The CDR3 sequence is CASSQTSPGQGIGGYTF. The CDR3 coding sequence is TGCGCCAGCAGCCAGACCTCCCCGGGACAGGGGATCGGTGGCTACACCTTC.

The table lists this clone with a few counts. In DNA, the CDR3 is TGTGCCAGCAGGTCTCAGGGGACGGGCAATCAGCCCCAGCATTTT. Amino acids: CASRSQGTGNQPQHF. The chain combines TRBV27 with TRBJ1-5; possible D gene TRBD1, 6 bases. CDR1 is MNHEY and CDR2 is SMNVEV in the germline V gene (reference sequence). The V end was cut by 6 bases, the J end by 2 bases, with 14 bases between. There are 15 residues in the CDR3.

This clone was recorded only once. The J gene is TRBJ2-1, the V gene TRBV7-6; a possible D gene is TRBD2 (7 bases). Germline values: CDR1 SGHVS, CDR2 FNYEAQ. V dropped 1 base and J dropped 4 bases, with 14 bases sitting between them. The CDR3 is 16 residues long. The CDR3 DNA sequence: TGTGCCAGCAGCTTAGAGGGGGGGCGACCTTACAATGAGCAGTTCTTC. The encoded protein is CASSLEGGRPYNEQFF. Combining the CDR3 with reference TRBV7-6 and TRBJ2-1 gives the whole variable domain GAGVSQSPRYKVTKRGQDVALRCDPISGHVSLYWYRQALGQGPEFLTYFNYEAQQDKSGLPNDRFSAERPEGSISTLTIQRTEQRDSAMYRCASSLEGGRPYNEQFFGPGTRLTVL.

The V call is TRBV4-3, the J call TRBJ1-5, with D uncertain. Trimming removed 0 bases from V and 3 bases from J, with 9 bases in between. The CDR3 length is 15 residues. Per germline, CDR1 LGHNA and CDR2 YSLEER. This CDR3 reads CASSQEVRHNQPQHF. For the CDR3, the DNA is TGCGCCAGCAGCCAAGAAGTACGGCACAATCAGCCCCAGCATTTT.

The chain carries TRBV5-4 and TRBJ2-1, with a tentative D call TRBD1 (6 bases). CDR3 length: 16 residues. From germline, CDR1 is SGHNT and CDR2 YYREEE (reference sequence). Trimming cost V 0 bases and J 7 bases, with 17 bases left between them. The CDR3: CASSLASGVGRNEQFF. CDR3 DNA sequence: TGTGCCAGCAGCTTGGCATCAGGGGTAGGTCGGAATGAGCAGTTCTTC. The full variable domain, completed using reference TRBV5-4 and TRBJ2-1, is ETGVTQSPTHLIKTRGQQVTLRCSSQSGHNTVSWYQQALGQGPQFIFQYYREEENGRGNFPPRFSGLQFPNYSSELNVNALELDDSALYLCASSLASGVGRNEQFFGPGTRLTVL.

The V and J genes are TRBV7-6 and TRBJ1-3; D gene uncertain. The CDR3 extends over 16 amino acids. Germline values: CDR1 SGHVS, CDR2 FNYEAQ. Trimming took off 3 bases at V and 0 bases at J, with 12 bases between the two ends. CDR3 loop: CASSLARASSGNTIYF. The CDR3 bases are TGTGCCAGCAGCTTGGCCAGAGCTAGCTCTGGAAACACCATATATTTT.

This clone appeared once. The gene calls are TRBV6-5 and TRBJ1-2; D ambiguous. Trimming pared 7 bases from V and 2 bases from J, leaving 11 bases between. The CDR3 is 13 residues long. The germline gives CDR1 MNHEY, CDR2 SVGAGI. CDR3 amino acids: CASTLDVNYGYTF. CDR3 DNA sequence: TGTGCCAGCACACTTGACGTAAACTATGGCTACACCTTC.

V and J are TRBV5-5 and TRBJ2-2; D is undetermined. The ends were cut back, 2 bases at V and 4 bases at J, with 9 bases in the middle. The CDR3 totals 14 residues. Germline V gives CDR1 SGHKS, CDR2 YYEKEE (reference sequence). DNA of the CDR3: TGTGCCAGCAGCTTCCGGCCAGCCACCGGGGAGCTGTTTTTT. Encoded protein: CASSFRPATGELFF.